These 15 T cell receptor beta chains originate from one sample sequenced in a study of beta chain features in type 1 diabetes. The entirety of the isolated RNA underwent reverse transcription, so expressed TCRB transcripts were sequenced. The data were produced by immunoSEQ multiplex PCR, yet TCRdb's version contains in-frame clones alone and is incomplete. The top ten hold 0.028% of the sample, which has under 300,000 clones, about a fifth seen once. Which antigens these TCRs recognize remains unknown. Notes on the study in general: Type 1 diabetes patients had moderately but significantly shorter TCRB CDR3s in all four CD4+ subsets.

Sequencing was done on a sample of naive CD4+ T cells from blood. The receptor set was obtained from a woman aged 35 to 49 with type 1 diabetes.

This clone came up a few times. J is TRBJ2-1 and V is TRBV2; 9 bases agree with TRBD1. The CDR3 totals 13 residues. With 4 bases clipped from V and 5 bases from J, the junction kept 0 bases outside the gene matches. Per the germline V gene, CDR1 is SNHLY and CDR2 is FYNNEI. The CDR3: CASSGTGDNEQFF. In DNA, the CDR3 is TGTGCCAGCAGTGGGACAGGGGACAATGAGCAGTTCTTC.

The sample holds a few counts of this clone. The chain has TRBV5-1 and TRBJ2-1; 13 bases agree with TRBD2. The length of the CDR3 is 16 residues. Germline V gene sequence: CDR1 SGHRS, CDR2 YFSETQ. J gave up 4 bases and V 3 bases, and 4 bases lay outside the gene matches. CDR3 bases: TGCGCCAGCAGCTCGCCGGGACTAGCGGGGTACAATGAGCAGTTCTTC. Protein: CASSSPGLAGYNEQFF.

This clone occurred once. As DNA, the CDR3 is TGTGCCAGCAGCCATTATACTCCGACTGGCGGATCACCCCTCCACTTT. It encodes CASSHYTPTGGSPLHF. The rearrangement links TRBV7-9 to TRBJ1-6, with unresolved D. The V and J ends lost 5 bases and 10 bases respectively, with 21 bases between them. This CDR3 has 16 residues. Germline lookup yields CDR1 SEHNR and CDR2 FQNEAQ (reference sequence). Full variable domain (outside the CDR3, taken from reference TRBV7-9 and TRBJ1-6): DTGVSQNPRHKITKRGQNVTFRCDPISEHNRLYWYRQTLGQGPEFLTYFQNEAQLEKSRLLSDRFSAERPKGSFSTLEIQRTEQGDSAMYLCASSHYTPTGGSPLHFGNGTRLTVT.

V gene TRBV28 combines with J gene TRBJ2-7; D is perhaps TRBD1 (5 bases). Germline V lookup: CDR1 MDHEN, CDR2 SYDVKM. The CDR3 length is 15 residues. Trimming shortened V by 7 bases and J by 2 bases, and 18 bases separated the two germline ends. CDR3 residues: CASTLGWQGTYEQYF. The CDR3 nucleotides are TGTGCCAGCACCCTAGGGTGGCAGGGAACCTACGAGCAGTACTTC. The whole variable domain, filled in from reference TRBV28 and TRBJ2-7, reads DVKVTQSSRYLVKRTGEKVFLECVQDMDHENMFWYRQDPGLGLRLIYFSYDVKMKEKGDIPEGYSVSREKKERFSLILESASTNQTSMYLCASTLGWQGTYEQYFGPGTRLTVT.

This clone was seen a few times. The rearrangement uses TRBV28 and TRBJ2-7; D remains unclear. This CDR3 region has 11 residues. The germline V and J ends were trimmed by 6 bases and 6 bases, with 9 bases remaining between them. CDR1 MDHEN and CDR2 SYDVKM come from the germline V gene. CDR3 loop: CASRHNREQYF. The CDR3 DNA sequence: TGTGCCAGCAGACACAACCGCGAGCAGTACTTC.

This clone was seen a handful of times. The chain employs TRBV28 and TRBJ2-3; 7 bases agree with TRBD1. Germline V lookup: CDR1 MDHEN, CDR2 SYDVKM. The CDR3 length is 12 residues. Losses at the gene ends were 3 bases for V and 9 bases for J; bases not matched to a gene: 3. The DNA of the CDR3 is TGTGCCAGCAGTTTGGGACAGCAAACGCAGTATTTT. Encoded protein: CASSLGQQTQYF.

This clone was observed a handful of times. The same CDR3 can be traced to other DNA sequences in this sample. The chain links TRBV4-1 to TRBJ1-5; possible D gene TRBD1, 5 bases. CDR3 size: 14 residues. Trimming stripped 0 bases from V and 4 bases from J, with 7 bases between. CDR1 is MGHRA and CDR2 is YSYEKL in the germline V gene. This chain's CDR3 is CASSQEGRNQPQHF. CDR3 DNA sequence: TGCGCCAGCAGCCAAGAGGGGCGGAATCAGCCCCAGCATTTT.

The chain links TRBV2 to TRBJ2-6; 8 bases line up with TRBD1. CDR1 SNHLY and CDR2 FYNNEI come from the germline V gene. Germline trimming cut 3 bases from V and 2 bases from J; bases unmatched to any gene: 3. There are 16 residues in the CDR3. The CDR3 protein is CASSEDREAGANVLTF. Here the CDR3 DNA reads TGTGCCAGCAGTGAGGACAGGGAGGCTGGGGCCAACGTCCTGACTTTC. Together with reference TRBV2 and TRBJ2-6, the CDR3 gives the full variable domain: EPEVTQTPSHQVTQMGQEVILRCVPISNHLYFYWYRQILGQKVEFLVSFYNNEISEKSEIFDDQFSVERPDGSNFTLKIRSTKLEDSAMYFCASSEDREAGANVLTFGAGSRLTVL.

This clone came up a few times. This chain connects TRBV30 to TRBJ1-3, with TRBD1 as a possible D gene (6 bases). CDR3 length equals 13 residues. Germline values: CDR1 GTSNPN, CDR2 SVGIG (reference sequence). Deletions cut 1 base from V and 2 bases from J, with 6 bases between. CDR3 DNA: TGTGCCTGGAGTGGGACAGCTGGAAACACCATATATTTT. It codes for CAWSGTAGNTIYF.

This clone has more than one count but fewer than ten. The chain uses TRBV4-3 and TRBJ1-1; tentative D call: TRBD1 (6 bases). Germline values: CDR1 LGHNA, CDR2 YSLEER. The CDR3 extends over 13 amino acids. The V gene lost 5 bases and the J gene lost 3 bases, with 10 bases spanning the gap. The CDR3 region has the DNA TGCGCCAGCAGCAACAGGGTTTACACTGAAGCTTTCTTT. Its protein is CASSNRVYTEAFF.

This clone was observed a few times. The V and J genes are TRBV5-1 and TRBJ2-1; D may be TRBD2 (5 bases). Looked up from germline, CDR1 is SGHRS and CDR2 is YFSETQ. Trimming removed 0 bases from V and 9 bases from J, with 13 bases in between. The CDR3 runs to 14 residues. For the CDR3, the DNA is TGCGCCAGCAGCTTGGCCGACCTTCGGGGTGAGCAGTTCTTC. It codes for CASSLADLRGEQFF.

The sample holds a few counts of this clone. The V and J genes are TRBV28 and TRBJ2-3; perhaps TRBD2 as D (5 bases). Trimming cost V 5 bases and J 1 base, with 13 bases left between them. Germline CDR1 reads MDHEN; CDR2 reads SYDVKM. The CDR3 runs 15 residues. The CDR3 DNA reads TGTGCCAGCAGTACCGCGGGCCGAGGCACAGATACGCAGTATTTT. Encoded protein: CASSTAGRGTDTQYF.

This clone came up a few times. This chain links TRBV7-3 with TRBJ2-3; perhaps TRBD1 as D (5 bases). Germline-derived CDR1 and CDR2 are SGHTA and FQGTGA. Deletions cut 5 bases from V and 5 bases from J, with 17 bases between. The CDR3 spans 15 residues. CDR3 in amino acids: CASSGAGPLGDTQYF. CDR3 DNA: TGTGCCAGCAGCGGGGCAGGGCCTTTAGGAGATACGCAGTATTTT.

The genes are TRBV7-3 and TRBJ2-5, with a tentative D call TRBD1 (6 bases). V lost 5 bases to trimming and J lost 3 bases, with 19 bases between them. CDR1 and CDR2 from the germline V gene are SGHTA and FQGTGA. This CDR3 contains 16 residues. This CDR3 is CASSPSPNRAKETQYF. The CDR3 DNA reads TGTGCCAGCAGCCCTAGTCCGAACAGGGCCAAAGAGACCCAGTACTTC. The full variable domain, completed using reference TRBV7-3 and TRBJ2-5, is GAGVSQTPSNKVTEKGKYVELRCDPISGHTALYWYRQSLGQGPEFLIYFQGTGAADDSGLPNDRFFAVRPEGSVSTLKIQRTERGDSAVYLCASSPSPNRAKETQYFGPGTRLLVL.

This chain uses TRBV5-1 with TRBJ2-5, with D unclear. The CDR3 spans 14 residues. In germline, CDR1 is SGHRS, CDR2 YFSETQ. Trimming removed 2 bases at V and 5 bases at J, with 13 bases between. The CDR3 nucleotides are TGCGCCAGCAGCTTACGACTTAACGGGGAGACCCAGTACTTC. Protein: CASSLRLNGETQYF. The variable domain in full, completed from reference TRBV5-1 and TRBJ2-5, reads KAGVTQTPRYLIKTRGQQVTLSCSPISGHRSVSWYQQTPGQGLQFLFEYFSETQRNKGNFPGRFSGRQFSNSRSEMNVSTLELGDSALYLCASSLRLNGETQYFGPGTRLLVL.